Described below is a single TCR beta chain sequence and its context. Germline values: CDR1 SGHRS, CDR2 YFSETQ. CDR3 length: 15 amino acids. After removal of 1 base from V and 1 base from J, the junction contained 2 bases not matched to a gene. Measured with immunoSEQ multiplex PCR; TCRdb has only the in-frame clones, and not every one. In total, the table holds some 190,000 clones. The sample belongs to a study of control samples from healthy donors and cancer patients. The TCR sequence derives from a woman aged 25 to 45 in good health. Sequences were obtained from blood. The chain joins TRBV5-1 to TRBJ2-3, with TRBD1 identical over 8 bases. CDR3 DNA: TGCGCCAGCAGCTTGCAGGGGGCGGGCACAGATACGCAGTATTTT. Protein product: CASSLQGAGTDTQYF. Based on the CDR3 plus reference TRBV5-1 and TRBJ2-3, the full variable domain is KAGVTQTPRYLIKTRGQQVTLSCSPISGHRSVSWYQQTPGQGLQFLFEYFSETQRNKGNFPGRFSGRQFSNSRSEMNVSTLELGDSALYLCASSLQGAGTDTQYFGPGTRLTVL.